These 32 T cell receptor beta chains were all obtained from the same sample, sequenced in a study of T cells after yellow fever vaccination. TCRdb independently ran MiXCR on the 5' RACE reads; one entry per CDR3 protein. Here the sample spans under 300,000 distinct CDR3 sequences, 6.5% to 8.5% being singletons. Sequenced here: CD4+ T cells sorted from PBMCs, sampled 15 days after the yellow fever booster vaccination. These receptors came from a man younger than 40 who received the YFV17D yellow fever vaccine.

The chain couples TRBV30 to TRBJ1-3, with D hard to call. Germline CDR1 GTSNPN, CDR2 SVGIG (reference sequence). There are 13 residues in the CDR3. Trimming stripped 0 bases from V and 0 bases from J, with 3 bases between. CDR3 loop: CAWSVTSGNTIYF. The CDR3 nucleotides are TGTGCCTGGAGTGTTACCTCTGGAAACACCATATATTTT.

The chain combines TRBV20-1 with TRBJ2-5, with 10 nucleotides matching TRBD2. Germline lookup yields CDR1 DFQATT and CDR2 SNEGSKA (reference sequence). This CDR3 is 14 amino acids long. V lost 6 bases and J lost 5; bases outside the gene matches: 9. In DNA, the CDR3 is TGCAGTGCCCCCAAGGCGGGACTAGCGGAGACCCAGTACTTC. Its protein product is CSAPKAGLAETQYF.

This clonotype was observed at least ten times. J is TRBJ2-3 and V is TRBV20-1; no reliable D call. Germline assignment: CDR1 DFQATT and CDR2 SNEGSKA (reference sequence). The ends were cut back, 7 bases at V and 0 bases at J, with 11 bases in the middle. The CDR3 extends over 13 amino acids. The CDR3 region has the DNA TGCAGTGAGATCCGGCGTAGCACAGATACGCAGTATTTT. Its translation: CSEIRRSTDTQYF.

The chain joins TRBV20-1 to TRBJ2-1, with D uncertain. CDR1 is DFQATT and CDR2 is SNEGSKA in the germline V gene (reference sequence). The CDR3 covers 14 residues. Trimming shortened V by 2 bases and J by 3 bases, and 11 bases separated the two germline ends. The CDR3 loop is CSARTGKDYNEQFF. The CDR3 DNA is TGCAGTGCTAGAACTGGGAAGGACTACAATGAGCAGTTCTTC.

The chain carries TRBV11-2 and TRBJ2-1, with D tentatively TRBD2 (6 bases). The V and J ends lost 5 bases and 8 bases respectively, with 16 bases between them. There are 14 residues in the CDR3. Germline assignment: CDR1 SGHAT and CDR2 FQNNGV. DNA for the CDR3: TGTGCCAGCAGCACTTCGGGAGCCAGCCATGAGCAGTTCTTC. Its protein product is CASSTSGASHEQFF.

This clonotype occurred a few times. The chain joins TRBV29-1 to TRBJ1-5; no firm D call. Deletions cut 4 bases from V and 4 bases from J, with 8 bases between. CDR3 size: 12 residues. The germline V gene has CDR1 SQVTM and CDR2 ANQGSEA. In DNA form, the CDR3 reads TGCAGCGTTGTATGGGGTAATCAGCCCCAGCATTTT. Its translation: CSVVWGNQPQHF.

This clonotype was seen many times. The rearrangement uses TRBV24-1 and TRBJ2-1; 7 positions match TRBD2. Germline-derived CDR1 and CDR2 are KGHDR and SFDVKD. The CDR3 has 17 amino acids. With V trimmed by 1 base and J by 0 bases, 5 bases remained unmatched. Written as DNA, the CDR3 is TGTGCCACCAGTGATTTCTCCTCGGGGGGCTCCTACAATGAGCAGTTCTTC. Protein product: CATSDFSSGGSYNEQFF.

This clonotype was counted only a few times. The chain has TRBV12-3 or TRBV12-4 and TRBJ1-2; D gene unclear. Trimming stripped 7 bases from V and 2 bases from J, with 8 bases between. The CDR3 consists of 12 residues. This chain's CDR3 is CASNGKNYGYTF. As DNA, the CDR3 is TGTGCCAGCAATGGCAAGAACTATGGCTACACCTTC.

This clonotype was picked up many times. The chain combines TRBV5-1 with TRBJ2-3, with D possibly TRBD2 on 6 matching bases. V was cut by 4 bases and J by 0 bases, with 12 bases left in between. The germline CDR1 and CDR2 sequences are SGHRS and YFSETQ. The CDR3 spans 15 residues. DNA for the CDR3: TGCGCCAGCAGCCTACTAGCAGTTAGCACAGATACGCAGTATTTT. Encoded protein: CASSLLAVSTDTQYF.

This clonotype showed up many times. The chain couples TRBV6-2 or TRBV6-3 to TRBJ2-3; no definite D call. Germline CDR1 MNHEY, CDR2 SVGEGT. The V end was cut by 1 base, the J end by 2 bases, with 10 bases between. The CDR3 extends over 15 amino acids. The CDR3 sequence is CASSYYAATTDTQYF. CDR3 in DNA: TGTGCCAGCAGTTACTATGCGGCAACCACAGATACGCAGTATTTT.

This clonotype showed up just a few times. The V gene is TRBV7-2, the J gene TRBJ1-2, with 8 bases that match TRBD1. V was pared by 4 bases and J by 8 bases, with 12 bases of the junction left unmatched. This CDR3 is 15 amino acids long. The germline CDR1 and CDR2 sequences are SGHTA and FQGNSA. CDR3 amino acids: CASSSLLGQGKGYTF. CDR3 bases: TGTGCCAGCAGCTCTCTCCTTGGACAGGGTAAAGGCTACACCTTC.

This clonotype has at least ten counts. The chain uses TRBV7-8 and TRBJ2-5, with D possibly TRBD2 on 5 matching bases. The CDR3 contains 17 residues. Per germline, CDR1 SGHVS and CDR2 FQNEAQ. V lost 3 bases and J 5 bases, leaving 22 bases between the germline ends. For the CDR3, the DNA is TGTGCCAGCAGCTTTAGGGCGAGGGTTCTTGAGATGGAGACCCAGTACTTC. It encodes CASSFRARVLEMETQYF. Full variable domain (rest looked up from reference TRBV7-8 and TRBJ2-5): GAGVSQSPRYKVAKRGQDVALRCDPISGHVSLFWYQQALGQGPEFLTYFQNEAQLDKSGLPSDRFFAERPEGSVSTLKIQRTQQEDSAVYLCASSFRARVLEMETQYFGPGTRLLVL.

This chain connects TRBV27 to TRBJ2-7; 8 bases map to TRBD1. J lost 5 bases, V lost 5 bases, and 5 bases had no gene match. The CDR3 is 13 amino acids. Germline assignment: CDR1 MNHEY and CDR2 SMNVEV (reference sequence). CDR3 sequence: CASSTWTGNEQYF. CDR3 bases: TGTGCCAGCAGTACATGGACAGGGAACGAGCAGTACTTC.

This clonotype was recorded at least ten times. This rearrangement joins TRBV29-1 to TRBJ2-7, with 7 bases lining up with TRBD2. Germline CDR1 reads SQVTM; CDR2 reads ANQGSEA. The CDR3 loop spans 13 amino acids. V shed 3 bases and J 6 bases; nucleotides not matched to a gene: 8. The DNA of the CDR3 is TGCAGCGTTGAGGGGGAGGGGCGGGGCGAGCAGTACTTC. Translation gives CSVEGEGRGEQYF.

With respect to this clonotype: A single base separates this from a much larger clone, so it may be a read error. This CDR3 reads CASSGYKGGQIYEQYF. CDR3 nucleotide sequence: TGTGCCAGCAGTGGATATAAAGGGGGGCAGATCTACGAGCAGTACTTC. The chain couples TRBV25-1 to TRBJ2-7; D is perhaps TRBD1 or TRBD2 (6 bases each). V was trimmed by 4 bases and J by 3 bases, leaving 19 bases between them. Per the germline V gene, CDR1 is MGHDK and CDR2 is SYGVNS. CDR3 length: 16 residues.

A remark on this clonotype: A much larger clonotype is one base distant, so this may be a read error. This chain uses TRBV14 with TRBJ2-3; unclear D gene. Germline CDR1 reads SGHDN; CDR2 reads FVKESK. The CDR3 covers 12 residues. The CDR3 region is CPSSQLRALQYF. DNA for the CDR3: TGTCCCAGCAGCCAACTACGGGCCCTGCAGTATTTT.

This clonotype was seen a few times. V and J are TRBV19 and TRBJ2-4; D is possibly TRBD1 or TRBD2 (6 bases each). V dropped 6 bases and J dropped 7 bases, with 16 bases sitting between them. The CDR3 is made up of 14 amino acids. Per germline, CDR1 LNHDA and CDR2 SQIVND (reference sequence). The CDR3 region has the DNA TGTGCCAGTAGGGGGGGCAGAGCCTTCAACATTCAGTACTTC. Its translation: CASRGGRAFNIQYF.

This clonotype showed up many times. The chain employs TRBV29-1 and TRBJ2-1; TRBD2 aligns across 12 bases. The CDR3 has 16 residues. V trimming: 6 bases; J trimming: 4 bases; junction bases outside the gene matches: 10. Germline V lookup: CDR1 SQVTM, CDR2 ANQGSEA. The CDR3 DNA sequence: TGCAGCGTGTTCGGGACTAGCGGGTCTTCATACAATGAGCAGTTCTTC. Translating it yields CSVFGTSGSSYNEQFF.

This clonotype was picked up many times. CDR3 nucleotide sequence: TGCAGTGCTGTGACCCTATACAATGAGCAGTTCTTC. Residues: CSAVTLYNEQFF. This chain joins TRBV20-1 and TRBJ2-1, with D unclear. The CDR3 runs 12 residues. The ends were cut back, 5 bases at V and 4 bases at J, with 9 bases in the middle. Per the germline V gene, CDR1 is DFQATT and CDR2 is SNEGSKA (reference sequence).

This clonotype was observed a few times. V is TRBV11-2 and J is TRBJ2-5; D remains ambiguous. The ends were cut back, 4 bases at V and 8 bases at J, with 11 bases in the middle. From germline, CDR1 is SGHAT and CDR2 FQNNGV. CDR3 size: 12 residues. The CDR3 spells CASSSVLGTQYF. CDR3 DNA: TGTGCCAGCAGCTCCGTACTGGGCACCCAGTACTTC.

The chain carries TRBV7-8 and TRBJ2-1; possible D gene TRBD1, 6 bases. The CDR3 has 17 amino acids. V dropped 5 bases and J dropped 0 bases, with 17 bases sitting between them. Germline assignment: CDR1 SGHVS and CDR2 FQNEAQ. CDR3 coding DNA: TGTGCCAGCAGCCCATCCAGGGGCGGCTACTCCTACAATGAGCAGTTCTTC. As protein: CASSPSRGGYSYNEQFF.

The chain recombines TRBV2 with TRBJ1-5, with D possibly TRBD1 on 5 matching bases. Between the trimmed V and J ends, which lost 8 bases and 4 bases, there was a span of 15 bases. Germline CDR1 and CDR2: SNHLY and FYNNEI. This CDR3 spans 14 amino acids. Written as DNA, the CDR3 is TGTGCCAGCGGACGGGACCTACTTAATCAGCCCCAGCATTTT. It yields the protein CASGRDLLNQPQHF. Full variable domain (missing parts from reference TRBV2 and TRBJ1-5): EPEVTQTPSHQVTQMGQEVILRCVPISNHLYFYWYRQILGQKVEFLVSFYNNEISEKSEIFDDQFSVERPDGSNFTLKIRSTKLEDSAMYFCASGRDLLNQPQHFGDGTRLSIL.

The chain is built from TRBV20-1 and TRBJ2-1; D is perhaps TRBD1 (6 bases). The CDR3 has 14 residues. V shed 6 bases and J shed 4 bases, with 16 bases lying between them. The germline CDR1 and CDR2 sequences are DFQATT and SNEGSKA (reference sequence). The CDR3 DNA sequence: TGCAGTGCGAGGACAGCACGTTCATACAATGAGCAGTTCTTC. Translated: CSARTARSYNEQFF.

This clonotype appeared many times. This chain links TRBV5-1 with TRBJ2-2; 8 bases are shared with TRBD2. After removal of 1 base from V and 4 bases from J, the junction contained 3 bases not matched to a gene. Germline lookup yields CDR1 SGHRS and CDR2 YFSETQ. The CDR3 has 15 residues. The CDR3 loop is CASSLQAGATGELFF. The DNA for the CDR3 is TGCGCCAGCAGCTTGCAAGCGGGAGCCACCGGGGAGCTGTTTTTT.

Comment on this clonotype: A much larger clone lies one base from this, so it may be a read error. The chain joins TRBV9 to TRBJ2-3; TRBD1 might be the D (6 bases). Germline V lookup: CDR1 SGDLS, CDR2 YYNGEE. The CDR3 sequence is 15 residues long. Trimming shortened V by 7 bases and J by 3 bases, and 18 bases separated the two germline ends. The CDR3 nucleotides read TGTGCCAGCGGCCCACAGGGTGTGGGGACAGATACGCAGTATTTT. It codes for CASGPQGVGTDTQYF.

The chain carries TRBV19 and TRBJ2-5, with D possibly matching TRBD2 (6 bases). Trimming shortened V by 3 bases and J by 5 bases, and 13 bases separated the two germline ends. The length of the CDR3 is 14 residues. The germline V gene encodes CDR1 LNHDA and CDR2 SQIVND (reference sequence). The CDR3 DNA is TGTGCCAGTAGTATCGGAGGGTCTCAGGAGACCCAGTACTTC. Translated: CASSIGGSQETQYF.

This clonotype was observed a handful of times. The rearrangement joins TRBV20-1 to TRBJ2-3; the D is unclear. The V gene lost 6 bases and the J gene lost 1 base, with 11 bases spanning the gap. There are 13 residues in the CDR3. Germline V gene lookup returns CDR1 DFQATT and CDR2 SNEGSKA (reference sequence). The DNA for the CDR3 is TGCAGTGCAAAGACTGGGGGCACAGATACGCAGTATTTT. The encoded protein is CSAKTGGTDTQYF.

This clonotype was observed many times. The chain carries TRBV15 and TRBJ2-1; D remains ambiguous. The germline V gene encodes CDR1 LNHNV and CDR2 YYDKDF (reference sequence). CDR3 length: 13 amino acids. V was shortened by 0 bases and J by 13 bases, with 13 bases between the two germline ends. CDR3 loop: CATSRDQYRVQFF. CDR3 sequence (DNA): TGTGCCACCAGCAGAGACCAATACCGGGTCCAGTTCTTC.

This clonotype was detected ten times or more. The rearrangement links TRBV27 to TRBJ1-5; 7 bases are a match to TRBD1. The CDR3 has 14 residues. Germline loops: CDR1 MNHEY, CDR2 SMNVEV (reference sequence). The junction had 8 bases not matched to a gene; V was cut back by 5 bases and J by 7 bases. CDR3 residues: CASSRQGGVQPQHF. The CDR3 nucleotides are TGTGCCAGCAGTCGACAGGGAGGGGTCCAGCCCCAGCATTTT.

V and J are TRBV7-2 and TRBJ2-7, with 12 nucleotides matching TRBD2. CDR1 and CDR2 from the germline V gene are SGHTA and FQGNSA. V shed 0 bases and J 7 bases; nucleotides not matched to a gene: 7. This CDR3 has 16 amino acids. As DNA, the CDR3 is TGTGCCAGCAGCTTAGCTAGGTCTAGCGGGAGGGTTGAGCAGTACTTC. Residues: CASSLARSSGRVEQYF.

Here the CDR3 DNA reads TGCAGTGCTAGAGATCTGCGGACGGCTGGATCCTACGAGCAGTACTTC. Protein sequence: CSARDLRTAGSYEQYF. The rearrangement uses TRBV20-1 and TRBJ2-7; D ambiguous. The CDR3 is 16 amino acids. Germline CDR1 reads DFQATT; CDR2 reads SNEGSKA (reference sequence). V dropped 0 bases and J dropped 1 base, with 16 bases sitting between them.

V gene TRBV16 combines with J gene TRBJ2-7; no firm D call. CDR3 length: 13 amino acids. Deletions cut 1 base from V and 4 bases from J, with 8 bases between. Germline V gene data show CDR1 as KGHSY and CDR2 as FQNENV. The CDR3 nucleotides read TGTGCCAGCAGCCAATTGCGTGTTTACGAGCAGTACTTC. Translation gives CASSQLRVYEQYF.